A selection of T cell receptor beta chains follows, all from one sample in a study of CD8 T cells in Susac syndrome. TCRdb reprocessed the immunoSEQ multiplex PCR reads with MiXCR, giving one entry per CDR3 protein. The sample shows roughly 120,000 distinct CDR3 sequences, around 94% of them seen only once. The sequenced sample consisted of CD4+ T cells from PBMCs. The origin of the receptors is a human donor with multiple sclerosis. Each CDR3 is given with its conserved first and last residue. The order of the fields is clone size, V gene, D gene, J gene, CDR3 DNA, CDR3 protein. D genes are given only for firm matches. The size field is filled for only some rows; it gives once, few, many or a size class.

once	TRBV24-1	TRBD2	TRBJ2-2	TGTGCCACCAGTGGCGCCTCGGGTAGCGGGAGCACCGGGGAGCTGTTTTTT	CATSGASGSGSTGELFF
-	TRBV30	-	TRBJ1-3	TGTGCCTGGAGCGACCGGATTAAGCACTCTGGAAACACCATATATTTT	CAWSDRIKHSGNTIYF
-	TRBV29-1	-	TRBJ1-2	TGCAGCGTTGAAGGCGAAGAAAAACAGGGTGGCGGCTACACCTTC	CSVEGEEKQGGGYTF
-	TRBV12-3/TRBV12-4	-	TRBJ1-1	TGTGCCAGCAGTTTCCAGCCGAACACTGAAGCTTTCTTT	CASSFQPNTEAFF
-	TRBV7-2	-	TRBJ2-5	TGTGCCAGCAGCGCGAGGGCGACCCAGTACTTC	CASSARATQYF
-	TRBV5-1	TRBD1	TRBJ2-4	TGCGCCAGCAGCTTGAGGGATGGACAGGGGTTGAACATTCAGTACTTC	CASSLRDGQGLNIQYF
-	TRBV11-2	-	TRBJ2-3	TGTGCCAGCAGCTTTTCGGGCACAGATACGCAGTATTTT	CASSFSGTDTQYF
-	TRBV20-1	-	TRBJ2-5	TGCAGTGCTAGGGGACTTTACCAAGAGACCCAGTACTTC	CSARGLYQETQYF
-	TRBV15	-	TRBJ2-3	TGTGCCACCAGCCGAGGGACGGGGTACACAGATACGCAGTATTTT	CATSRGTGYTDTQYF
-	TRBV5-6	-	TRBJ1-1	TGTGCCAGCAAGGGGGAATCTAAGACTGAAGCTTTCTTT	CASKGESKTEAFF